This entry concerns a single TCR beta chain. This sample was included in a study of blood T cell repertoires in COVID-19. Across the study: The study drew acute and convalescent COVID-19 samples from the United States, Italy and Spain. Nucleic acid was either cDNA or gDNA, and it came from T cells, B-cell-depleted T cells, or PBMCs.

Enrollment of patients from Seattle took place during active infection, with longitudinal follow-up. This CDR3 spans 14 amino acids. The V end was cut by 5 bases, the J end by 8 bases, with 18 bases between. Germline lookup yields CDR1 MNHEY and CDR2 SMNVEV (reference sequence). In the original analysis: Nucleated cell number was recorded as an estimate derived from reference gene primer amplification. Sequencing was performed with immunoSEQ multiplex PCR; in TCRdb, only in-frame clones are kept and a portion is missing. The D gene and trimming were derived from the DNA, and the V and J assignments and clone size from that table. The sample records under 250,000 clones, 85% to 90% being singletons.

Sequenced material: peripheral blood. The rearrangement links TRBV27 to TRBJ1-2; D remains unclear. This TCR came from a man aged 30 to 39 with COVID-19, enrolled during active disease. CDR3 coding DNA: TGTGCCAGCAGTGGAGGACGGCAGCGGACCGGCTACACCTTC. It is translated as CASSGGRQRTGYTF.